A selection of T cell receptor beta chains follows, all from one sample in a study of blood T cell repertoires in COVID-19. Produced via immunoSEQ multiplex PCR; TCRdb's table is partial and in-frame only. The table has more than 300,000 clones, around nine tenths seen once; the top ten hold about 7.3%. The sample taken for sequencing was peripheral blood. These receptors were taken from a woman aged 65 to 85 with COVID-19, enrolled during active disease. The CDR3 runs from the conserved cysteine through the conserved F or W. A D gene is named only where the DNA matches it firmly. A clone size is listed for some rows: how often the clone was seen (once, few, many), or a class if it is expanded.

V gene	D gene	J gene	clone size	CDR3 protein	CDR3 DNA
TRBV5-1	TRBD1	TRBJ1-2	.	CASSGQGGYTF	TGCGCCAGCTCCGGACAGGGGGGCTACACCTTC
TRBV27	TRBD1	TRBJ1-6	.	CASSLRGPSSYNSPLHF	TGTGCCAGCAGTTTAAGGGGGCCTAGCTCCTATAATTCACCCCTCCACTTT
TRBV18	.	TRBJ1-1	once	CASTGRENTEAFF	TGTGCCAGTACAGGACGAGAGAACACTGAAGCTTTCTTT
TRBV7-2	.	TRBJ2-7	.	CASSPAGRSYEQYF	TGTGCCAGCAGCCCGGCGGGGCGTTCCTACGAGCAGTACTTC
TRBV24-1	.	TRBJ1-1	.	CATKGGNTEAFF	TGTGCCACCAAAGGAGGGAACACTGAAGCTTTCTTT
TRBV4-1	.	TRBJ1-2	once	CASSQGGGDSGYTF	TGCGCCAGCAGCCAAGGAGGGGGGGATAGTGGCTACACCTTC
TRBV2	.	TRBJ1-2	.	CASSEGGGSYGYTF	TGTGCCAGCAGTGAAGGAGGGGGTAGCTATGGCTACACCTTC
TRBV6-5	.	TRBJ1-2	few	CASRRDFNYGYTF	TGTGCCAGTAGACGGGATTTTAACTATGGCTACACCTTC
TRBV13	TRBD1	TRBJ1-5	.	CASSQGQGLQPQHF	TGTGCCAGCAGCCAAGGACAGGGCCTTCAGCCCCAGCATTTT
TRBV7-9	TRBD1	TRBJ2-7	.	CASTTGQGAYEQYF	TGTGCCAGCACCACGGGACAGGGGGCCTACGAGCAGTACTTC
TRBV12-3/TRBV12-4	.	TRBJ1-4	.	CAITGSNEKLFF	TGTGCCATAACGGGGAGTAATGAAAAACTGTTTTTT
TRBV7-2	.	TRBJ1-2	.	CASSSLGQGYGYTF	TGTGCCAGCAGCTCGCTAGGTCAGGGCTATGGCTACACCTTC
TRBV2	.	TRBJ1-2	.	CASSTGFYGYTF	TGTGCCAGCAGTACAGGGTTCTATGGCTACACCTTC
TRBV30	.	TRBJ2-4	few	CAWSRRVAKNIQYF	TGTGCCTGGAGTCGCAGGGTAGCCAAAAACATTCAGTACTTC
TRBV29-1	.	TRBJ2-1	.	CSVEKVGGRGDEQFF	TGCAGCGTTGAGAAGGTGGGGGGAAGGGGCGATGAGCAGTTCTTC
TRBV4-2	.	TRBJ2-1	.	CASSPEGSDEQFF	TGTGCCAGCAGCCCAGAAGGCAGCGATGAGCAGTTCTTC
TRBV12-5	TRBD2	TRBJ2-5	.	CASGLKASGGAPETQYF	TGTGCTAGTGGTTTGAAAGCCAGCGGGGGGGCTCCGGAGACCCAGTACTTC
TRBV3-1/TRBV3-2	.	TRBJ1-3	.	CASSLSGGNTIYF	TGTGCCAGCAGCCTATCGGGTGGAAACACCATATATTTT
TRBV11-2	.	TRBJ1-2	.	CASSLAPGGGNGYTF	TGTGCCAGCAGCTTAGCCCCCGGTGGCGGAAATGGCTACACCTTC
TRBV6-5	.	TRBJ1-2	few	CASNRELGYTF	TGTGCCAGCAACCGGGAGCTTGGCTACACCTTC
TRBV19	TRBD1	TRBJ1-1	once	CASSQQGGSTEAFF	TGTGCCAGTAGTCAACAGGGGGGAAGCACTGAAGCTTTCTTT
TRBV12-3/TRBV12-4	.	TRBJ2-1	.	CASSGGGYDEQFF	TGTGCCAGCAGTGGGGGAGGCTACGATGAGCAGTTCTTC
TRBV19	.	TRBJ2-7	.	CASSIRGATYEQYF	TGTGCCAGTAGTATTCGGGGGGCAACCTACGAGCAGTACTTC
TRBV5-1	.	TRBJ1-1	.	CASSFSAGANTEAFF	TGCGCCAGCAGCTTCTCTGCAGGGGCGAACACTGAAGCTTTCTTT
TRBV7-9	TRBD2	TRBJ2-7	.	CASSFSGGLAGYEQYF	TGTGCCAGCAGCTTTTCCGGAGGACTAGCGGGTTACGAGCAGTACTTC
TRBV10-3	.	TRBJ1-6	.	CAISATGKSPLHF	TGTGCCATCAGCGCTACAGGGAAATCACCCCTCCACTTT
TRBV28	.	TRBJ1-5	.	CASSLSHSNKGVQPQHF	TGTGCCAGCAGTTTATCGCACAGCAACAAAGGGGTTCAGCCCCAGCATTTT
TRBV2	TRBD2	TRBJ2-6	.	CASRTSGGSGANVLTF	TGTGCCAGCAGGACTAGCGGGGGGTCTGGGGCCAACGTCCTGACTTTC
TRBV21-1	.	TRBJ1-1	.	CASSPRGGGNTEAFF	TGTGCCAGCAGCCCCCGGGGCGGGGGAAACACTGAAGCTTTCTTT
TRBV7-3	TRBD2	TRBJ2-1	.	CASSPDIAGGYNEQFF	TGTGCCAGCAGCCCAGACATTGCGGGGGGCTACAATGAGCAGTTCTTC
TRBV28	TRBD1	TRBJ1-6	.	CASSPGQGMNSPLHF	TGTGCCAGCAGTCCGGGACAGGGTATGAATTCACCCCTCCACTTT
TRBV7-2	TRBD1	TRBJ2-1	.	CASSLARTGGLGQFF	TGTGCCAGCAGCTTAGCACGGACAGGGGGCTTGGGGCAGTTCTTC
TRBV20-1	.	TRBJ2-3	.	CSALPGDTQYF	TGCAGTGCACTCCCAGGAGATACGCAGTATTTT
TRBV7-2	.	TRBJ2-7	.	CASSLGTILSYEQYF	TGTGCCAGCAGCTTAGGGACTATACTCTCCTACGAGCAGTACTTC
TRBV6-6	.	TRBJ1-2	.	CASSVDLGGYGYTF	TGTGCCAGCAGTGTAGACCTGGGAGGCTATGGCTACACCTTC
TRBV18	.	TRBJ1-1	.	CASSPSVGVTEAFF	TGTGCCAGCTCACCATCTGTCGGGGTGACTGAAGCTTTCTTT
TRBV5-6	.	TRBJ1-1	.	CASFGGVITEAFF	TGTGCCAGCTTCGGCGGGGTCATCACTGAAGCTTTCTTT
TRBV10-3	TRBD1	TRBJ1-6	few	CAISGGWTGGAEPLHF	TGTGCCATCAGTGGAGGTTGGACAGGGGGCGCCGAACCCCTCCACTTT
TRBV7-7	.	TRBJ2-7	.	CASSLNANGDYEQYF	TGTGCCAGCAGCTTAAACGCTAACGGGGACTACGAGCAGTACTTC
TRBV9	TRBD1	TRBJ1-5	.	CASSVGQGEQPQHF	TGTGCCAGCAGCGTAGGACAGGGAGAGCAGCCCCAGCATTTT
TRBV10-3	.	TRBJ2-1	.	CAISVGVPDEQFF	TGTGCCATCAGTGTCGGGGTTCCAGATGAGCAGTTCTTC
TRBV12-3/TRBV12-4	.	TRBJ1-6	once	CASLTQDSPLHF	TGTGCCAGCTTAACCCAGGATTCACCCCTCCACTTT
TRBV27	TRBD1	TRBJ1-6	.	CASSLDRELSYNSPLHF	TGTGCCAGCAGCCTGGACAGGGAATTATCCTATAATTCACCCCTCCACTTT
TRBV2	.	TRBJ1-4	.	CASGEAANEKLFF	TGTGCCAGCGGGGAGGCGGCTAATGAAAAACTGTTTTTT